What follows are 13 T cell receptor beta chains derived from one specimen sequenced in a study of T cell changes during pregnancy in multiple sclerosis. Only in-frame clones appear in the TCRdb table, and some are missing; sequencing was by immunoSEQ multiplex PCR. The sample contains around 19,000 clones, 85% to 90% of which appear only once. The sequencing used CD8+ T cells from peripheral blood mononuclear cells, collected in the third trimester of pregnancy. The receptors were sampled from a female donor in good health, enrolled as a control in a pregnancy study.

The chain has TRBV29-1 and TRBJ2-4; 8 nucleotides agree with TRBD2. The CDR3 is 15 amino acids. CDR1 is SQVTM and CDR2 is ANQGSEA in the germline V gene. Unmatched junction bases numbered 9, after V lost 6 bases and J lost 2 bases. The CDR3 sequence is CSVGGGTPPKNIQYF. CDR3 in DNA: TGCAGCGTAGGCGGGGGGACCCCACCCAAAAACATTCAGTACTTC.

The CDR3 loop is CAGETGGSYGYTF. The CDR3 coding sequence is TGTGCCGGGGAGACAGGGGGCAGCTATGGCTACACCTTC. The chain employs TRBV2 and TRBJ1-2; TRBD1 matches 10 bases. V lost 11 bases, J lost 4 bases, and 7 bases stayed unmatched. The CDR3 has 13 amino acids. Looked up from germline, CDR1 is SNHLY and CDR2 is FYNNEI. Drawing the rest from reference TRBV2 and TRBJ1-2, the complete variable domain is EPEVTQTPSHQVTQMGQEVILRCVPISNHLYFYWYRQILGQKVEFLVSFYNNEISEKSEIFDDQFSVERPDGSNFTLKIRSTKLEDSAMYFCAGETGGSYGYTFGSGTRLTVV.

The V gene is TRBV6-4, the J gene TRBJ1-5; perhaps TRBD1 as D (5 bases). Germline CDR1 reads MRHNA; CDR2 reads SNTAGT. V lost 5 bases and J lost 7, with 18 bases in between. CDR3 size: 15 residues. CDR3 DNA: TGTGCCAGCAGTCCAAGCGCCGGGGGGGGACAGCCCCAGCATTTT. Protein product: CASSPSAGGGQPQHF.

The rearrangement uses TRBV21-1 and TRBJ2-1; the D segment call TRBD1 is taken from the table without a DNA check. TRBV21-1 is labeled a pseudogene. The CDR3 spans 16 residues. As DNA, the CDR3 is TGTGCCAGCAGCACCGGACAGGGCTGCTCCTACAATGAGCAGTTCTTC. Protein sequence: CASSTGQGCSYNEQFF.

This chain's CDR3 is CASSFGTGIEWDYGYTF. The DNA of the CDR3 is TGTGCCAGCAGTTTCGGGACAGGGATCGAGTGGGACTATGGCTACACCTTC. The chain employs TRBV28 and TRBJ1-2; 9 positions match TRBD1. CDR1 is MDHEN, CDR2 SYDVKM, per germline. Germline trimming cut 3 bases from V and 3 bases from J; bases unmatched to any gene: 11. The CDR3 sequence is 17 residues long.

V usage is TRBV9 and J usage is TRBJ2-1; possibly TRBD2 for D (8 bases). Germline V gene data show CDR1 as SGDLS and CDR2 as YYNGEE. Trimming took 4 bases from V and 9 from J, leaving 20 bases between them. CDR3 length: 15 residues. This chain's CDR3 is CASSQISGTASEQFF. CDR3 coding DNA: TGTGCCAGCAGCCAAATTAGCGGGACAGCGAGTGAGCAGTTCTTC.

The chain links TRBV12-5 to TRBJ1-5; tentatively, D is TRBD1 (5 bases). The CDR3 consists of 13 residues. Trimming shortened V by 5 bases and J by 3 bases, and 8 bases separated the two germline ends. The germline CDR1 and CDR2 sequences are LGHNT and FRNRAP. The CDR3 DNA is TGTGCTAGTGGTCAGGGTTTCAATCAGCCCCAGCATTTT. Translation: CASGQGFNQPQHF.

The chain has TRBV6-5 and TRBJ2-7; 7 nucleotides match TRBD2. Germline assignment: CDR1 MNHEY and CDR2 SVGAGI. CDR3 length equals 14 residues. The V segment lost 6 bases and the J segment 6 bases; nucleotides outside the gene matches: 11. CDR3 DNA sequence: TGTGCCAGCAGCCAAATCGGGGGGAGGGCCGAGCAGTACTTC. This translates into CASSQIGGRAEQYF.

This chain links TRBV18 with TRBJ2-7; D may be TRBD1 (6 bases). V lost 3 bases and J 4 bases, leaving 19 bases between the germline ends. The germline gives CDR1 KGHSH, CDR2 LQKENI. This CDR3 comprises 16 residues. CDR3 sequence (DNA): TGTGCCAGCTCACCCCTGCGAGGGGGAACAACTTACGAGCAGTACTTC. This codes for CASSPLRGGTTYEQYF.

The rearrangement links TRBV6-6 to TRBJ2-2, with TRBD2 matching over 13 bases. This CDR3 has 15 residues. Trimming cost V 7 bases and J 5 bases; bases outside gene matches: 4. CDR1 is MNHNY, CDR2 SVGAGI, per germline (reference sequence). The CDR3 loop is CASIVGLAGTGELFF. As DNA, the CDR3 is TGTGCCAGCATCGTGGGACTAGCGGGGACCGGGGAGCTGTTTTTT.

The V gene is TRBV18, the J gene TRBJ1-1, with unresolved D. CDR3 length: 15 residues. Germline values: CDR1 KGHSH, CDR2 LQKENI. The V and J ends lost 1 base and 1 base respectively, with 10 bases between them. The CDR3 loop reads CASSPRHDPNTEAFF. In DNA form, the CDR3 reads TGTGCCAGCTCACCACGACATGACCCGAACACTGAAGCTTTCTTT.

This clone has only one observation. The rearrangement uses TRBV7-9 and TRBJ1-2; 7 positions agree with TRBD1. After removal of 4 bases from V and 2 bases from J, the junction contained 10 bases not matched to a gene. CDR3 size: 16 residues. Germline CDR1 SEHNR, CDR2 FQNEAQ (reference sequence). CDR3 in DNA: TGTGCCAGCAGCTCGCACCCGGGACAGTGGAACTATGGCTACACCTTC. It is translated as CASSSHPGQWNYGYTF.

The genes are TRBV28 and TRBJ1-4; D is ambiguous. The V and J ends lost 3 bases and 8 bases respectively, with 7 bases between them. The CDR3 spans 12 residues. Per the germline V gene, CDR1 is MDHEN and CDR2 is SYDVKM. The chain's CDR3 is CASSFAGEKLFF. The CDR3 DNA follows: TGTGCCAGCAGTTTTGCGGGAGAAAAACTGTTTTTT. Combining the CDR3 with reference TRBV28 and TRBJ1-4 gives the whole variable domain DVKVTQSSRYLVKRTGEKVFLECVQDMDHENMFWYRQDPGLGLRLIYFSYDVKMKEKGDIPEGYSVSREKKERFSLILESASTNQTSMYLCASSFAGEKLFFGSGTQLSVL.